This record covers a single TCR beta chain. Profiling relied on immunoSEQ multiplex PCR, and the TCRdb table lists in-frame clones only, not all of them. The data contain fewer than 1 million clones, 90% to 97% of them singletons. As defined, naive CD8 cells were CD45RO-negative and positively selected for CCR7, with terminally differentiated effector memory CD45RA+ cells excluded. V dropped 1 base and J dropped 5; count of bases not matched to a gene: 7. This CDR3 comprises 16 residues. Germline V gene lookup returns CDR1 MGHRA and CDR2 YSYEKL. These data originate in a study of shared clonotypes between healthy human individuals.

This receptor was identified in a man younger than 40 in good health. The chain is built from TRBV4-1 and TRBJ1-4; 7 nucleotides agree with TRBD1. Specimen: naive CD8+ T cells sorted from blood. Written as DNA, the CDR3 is TGCGCCAGCAGCCAAGCGTCCAGGGGGGTCAATGAAAAACTGTTTTTT. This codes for CASSQASRGVNEKLFF.